The clone carrying this T cell receptor (beta chain) was observed a few times. The sample originates from a study of blood T cells in healthy people across ages. Using a J-beta primer mix together with a sample-barcoded 5' primer, a second PCR was run for roughly 7 to 12 cycles. Via MiXCR, TCRdb re-called the 5' RACE reads, giving one row per CDR3 protein. The table lists some 800,000 distinct CDR3 sequences, around 42% of them singletons, with around 18% in the top ten. With V trimmed by 6 bases and J by 3 bases, 4 bases remained unmatched. Germline V lookup: CDR1 ENHRY, CDR2 SYGVKD. This CDR3 spans 14 amino acids.

The sequenced sample consisted of blood. The TCR was taken from a man in his 60s in good health. The chain uses TRBV10-3 and TRBJ2-3; 9 nucleotides agree with TRBD1. The CDR3 coding sequence is TGTGCCATCAGGGGGACAGGGCAGACAGATACGCAGTATTTT. Translated, it gives CAIRGTGQTDTQYF.